A selection of T cell receptor beta chains follows, all from one sample in a study of CD8 T cells in ankylosing spondylitis. MiXCR, run by TCRdb on the 5' RACE reads, gives a single entry per CDR3 protein. The sample has roughly 180,000 distinct CDR3 sequences; roughly 13% are singletons. The sequenced material came from blood, either unsorted or a sorted T cell fraction (not recorded which). Source of these receptors: a male donor with ankylosing spondylitis or in good health (not recorded which). Both conserved end residues are part of each CDR3. Each record gives: clone size, CDR3 length, V gene, CDR3 protein. Not every row has a clone size; where given, it reads once, few, many or a size class.

. 14 TRBV7-9 CASSPGTPYYEAFF
. 14 TRBV20-1 CSATGQGYDQPQHF
few 15 TRBV4-1 CASSQTAHSNYEQYF
many 18 TRBV4-1 CASSHHGRGTGSTDTQYF
few 12 TRBV3-1 CASSQDYGEQFF
. 17 TRBV19 CASSISSTITLNDEQFF
. 12 TRBV12-3/TRBV12-4 CASSPTVYGYTF
few 14 TRBV7-9 CASSSFLTPVRQYF
. 12 TRBV7-9 CATGDGGYEQYF
few 16 TRBV7-9 CASSLEGSRAKNIQYF
few 15 TRBV7-2 CASSWGVAGAMGYTF
. 15 TRBV7-2 CASSLLLAGAGEQYF
few 14 TRBV20-1 CSARGDVGNTEAFF
. 17 TRBV7-9 CASSLAASGGAKDTQYF
few 17 TRBV6-2/TRBV6-3 CASSYTPGLAGYNEQFF